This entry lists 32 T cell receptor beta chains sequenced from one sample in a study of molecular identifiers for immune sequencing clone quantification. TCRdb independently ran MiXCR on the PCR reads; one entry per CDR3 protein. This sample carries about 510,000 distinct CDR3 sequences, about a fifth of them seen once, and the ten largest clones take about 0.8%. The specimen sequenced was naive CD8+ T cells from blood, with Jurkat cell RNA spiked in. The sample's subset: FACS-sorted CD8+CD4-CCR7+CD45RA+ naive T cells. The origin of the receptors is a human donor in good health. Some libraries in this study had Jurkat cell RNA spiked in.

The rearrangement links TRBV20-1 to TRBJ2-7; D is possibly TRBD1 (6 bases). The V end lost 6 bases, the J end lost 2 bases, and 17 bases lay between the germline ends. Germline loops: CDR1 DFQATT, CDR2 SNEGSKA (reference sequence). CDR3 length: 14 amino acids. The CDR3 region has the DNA TGCAGTGCCGCAGGGGACAATTCGACCTACGAGCAGTACTTC. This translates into CSAAGDNSTYEQYF.

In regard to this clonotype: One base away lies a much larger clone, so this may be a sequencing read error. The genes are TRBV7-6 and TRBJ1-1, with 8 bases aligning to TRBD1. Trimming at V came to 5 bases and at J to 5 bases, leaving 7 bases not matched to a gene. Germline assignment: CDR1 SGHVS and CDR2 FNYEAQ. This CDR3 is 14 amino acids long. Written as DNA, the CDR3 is TGTGCCAGCAGCGCTGCAGGGGGCAGGACTGAAGCTTTCTTT. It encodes CASSAAGGRTEAFF.

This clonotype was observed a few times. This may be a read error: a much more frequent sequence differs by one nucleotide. The CDR3 reads CASSPPWAVNTEASF. The CDR3 coding sequence is TGTGCCAGCAGCCCCCCCTGGGCAGTGAACACTGAAGCTTCCTTT. V is TRBV7-9 and J is TRBJ1-1; D unresolved. Germline CDR1 and CDR2: SEHNR and FQNEAQ (reference sequence). The CDR3 runs 15 residues.

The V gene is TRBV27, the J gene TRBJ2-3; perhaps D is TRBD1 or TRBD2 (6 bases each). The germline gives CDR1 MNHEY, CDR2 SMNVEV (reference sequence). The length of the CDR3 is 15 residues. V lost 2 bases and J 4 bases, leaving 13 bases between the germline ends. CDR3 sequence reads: CASSLAVGGADTQYF. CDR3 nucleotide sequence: TGTGCCAGCAGTTTAGCGGTGGGGGGCGCAGATACGCAGTATTTT.

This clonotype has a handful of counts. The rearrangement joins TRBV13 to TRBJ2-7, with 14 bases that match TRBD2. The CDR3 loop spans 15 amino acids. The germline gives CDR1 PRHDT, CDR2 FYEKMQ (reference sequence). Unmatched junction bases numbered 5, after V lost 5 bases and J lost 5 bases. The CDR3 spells CASSPTSGGANEQYF. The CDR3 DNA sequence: TGTGCCAGCAGCCCGACTAGCGGGGGGGCGAACGAGCAGTACTTC.

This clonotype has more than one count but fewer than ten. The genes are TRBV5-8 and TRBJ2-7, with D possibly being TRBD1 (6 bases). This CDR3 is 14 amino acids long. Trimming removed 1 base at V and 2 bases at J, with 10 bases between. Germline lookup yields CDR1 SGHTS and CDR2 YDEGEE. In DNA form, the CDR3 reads TGTGCCAGCAGCTTGTATCAGGGGCCCTACGAGCAGTACTTC. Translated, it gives CASSLYQGPYEQYF.

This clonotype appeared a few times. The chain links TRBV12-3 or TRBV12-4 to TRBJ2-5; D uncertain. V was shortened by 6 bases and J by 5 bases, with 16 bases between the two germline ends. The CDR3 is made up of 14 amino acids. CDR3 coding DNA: TGTGCCAGCAGCCCAGACCGGGTTACGGAGACCCAGTACTTC. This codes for CASSPDRVTETQYF.

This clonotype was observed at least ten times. As DNA, the CDR3 is TGTGCCAGCAGCGCAGGGACGGCAACGGAAGCTTTCTTT. Encoded protein: CASSAGTATEAFF. V gene TRBV9 combines with J gene TRBJ1-1; D is perhaps TRBD1 (5 bases). Germline CDR1 reads SGDLS; CDR2 reads YYNGEE. Trimming stripped 3 bases from V and 8 bases from J, with 14 bases between. This CDR3 has 13 residues.

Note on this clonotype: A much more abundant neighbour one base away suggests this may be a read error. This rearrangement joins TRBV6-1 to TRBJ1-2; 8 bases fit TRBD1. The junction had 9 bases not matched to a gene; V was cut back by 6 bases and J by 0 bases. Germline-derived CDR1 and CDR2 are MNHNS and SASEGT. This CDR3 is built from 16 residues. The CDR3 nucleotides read TGTGCCAGCAGGTGGGCCCCGACAGGGGCTAACTATGGCTACACCTTC. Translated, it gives CASRWAPTGANYGYTF.

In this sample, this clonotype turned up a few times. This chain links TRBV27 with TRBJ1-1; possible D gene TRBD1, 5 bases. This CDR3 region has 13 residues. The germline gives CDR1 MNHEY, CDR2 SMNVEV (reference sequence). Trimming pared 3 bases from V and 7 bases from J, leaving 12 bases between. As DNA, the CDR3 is TGTGCCAGCAGTTTCGGCAGTGGGGGTGAAGCTTTCTTT. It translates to CASSFGSGGEAFF.

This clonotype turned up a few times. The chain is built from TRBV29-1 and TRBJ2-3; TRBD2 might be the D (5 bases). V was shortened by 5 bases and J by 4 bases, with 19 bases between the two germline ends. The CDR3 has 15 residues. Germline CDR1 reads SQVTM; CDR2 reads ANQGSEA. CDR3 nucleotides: TGCAGCGTTCTCGGGGATCGAGGGAGCGCAGATACGCAGTATTTT. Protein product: CSVLGDRGSADTQYF.

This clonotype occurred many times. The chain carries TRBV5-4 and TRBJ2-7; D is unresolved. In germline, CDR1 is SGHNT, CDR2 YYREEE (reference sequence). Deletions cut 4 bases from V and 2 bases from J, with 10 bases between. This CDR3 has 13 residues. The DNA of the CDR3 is TGTGCCAGCAGCCCGCTTGGGGCCTACGAGCAGTACTTC. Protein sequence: CASSPLGAYEQYF.

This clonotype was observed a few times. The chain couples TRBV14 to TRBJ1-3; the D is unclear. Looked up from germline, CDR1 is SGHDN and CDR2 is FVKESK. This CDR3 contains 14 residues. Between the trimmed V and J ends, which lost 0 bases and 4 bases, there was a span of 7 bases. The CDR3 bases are TGTGCCAGCAGCCAAGATATTCGAGGAAACACCATATATTTT. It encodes CASSQDIRGNTIYF.

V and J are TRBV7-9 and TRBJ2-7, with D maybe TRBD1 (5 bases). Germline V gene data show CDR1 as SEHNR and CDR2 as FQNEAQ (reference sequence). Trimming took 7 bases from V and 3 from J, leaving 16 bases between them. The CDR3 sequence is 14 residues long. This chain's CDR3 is CASTPEGARYEQYF. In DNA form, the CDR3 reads TGTGCCAGCACCCCGGAAGGGGCCCGCTACGAGCAGTACTTC.

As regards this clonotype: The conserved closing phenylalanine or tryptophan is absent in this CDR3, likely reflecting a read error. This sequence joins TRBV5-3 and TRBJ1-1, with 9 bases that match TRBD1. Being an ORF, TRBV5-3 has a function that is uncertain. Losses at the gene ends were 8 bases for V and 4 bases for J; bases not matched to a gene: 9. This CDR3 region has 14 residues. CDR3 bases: TGTGCCAGCAGTCTACAGGGGGCGCTCACTGAAGCTTTCTCT. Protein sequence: CASSLQGALTEAFS.

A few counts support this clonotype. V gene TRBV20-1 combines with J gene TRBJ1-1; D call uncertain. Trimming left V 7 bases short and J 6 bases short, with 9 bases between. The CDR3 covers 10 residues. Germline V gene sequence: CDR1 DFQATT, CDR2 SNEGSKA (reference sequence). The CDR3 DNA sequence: TGCAGTGTCCTGAGGGCTGAAGCTTTCTTT. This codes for CSVLRAEAFF.

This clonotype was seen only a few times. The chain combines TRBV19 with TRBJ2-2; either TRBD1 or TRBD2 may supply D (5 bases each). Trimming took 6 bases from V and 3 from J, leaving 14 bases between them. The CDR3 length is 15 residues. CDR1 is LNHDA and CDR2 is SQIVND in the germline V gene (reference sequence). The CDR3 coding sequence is TGTGCCAGTAGAGGGCTGGTGGGGGACACCGGGGAGCTGTTTTTT. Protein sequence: CASRGLVGDTGELFF.

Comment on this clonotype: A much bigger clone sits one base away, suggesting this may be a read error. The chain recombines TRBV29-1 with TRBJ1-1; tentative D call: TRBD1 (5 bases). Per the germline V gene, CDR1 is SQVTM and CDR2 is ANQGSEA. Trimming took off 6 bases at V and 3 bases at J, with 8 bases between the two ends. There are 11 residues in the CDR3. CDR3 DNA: TGCAGCGTGCCCAGGGACACTGAAGCTTTCTTT. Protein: CSVPRDTEAFF.

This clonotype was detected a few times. The CDR3 DNA follows: TGTGCCAGCAGCTTAGTTACCAGGGAGCGCGAAAAACTGTTTTTT. Protein product: CASSLVTREREKLFF. V gene TRBV7-9 combines with J gene TRBJ1-4; a weak D match, TRBD1 (5 bases). V lost 1 base and J 8 bases, leaving 14 bases between the germline ends. Germline CDR1 is SEHNR and CDR2 is FQNEAQ (reference sequence). The CDR3 loop spans 15 amino acids.

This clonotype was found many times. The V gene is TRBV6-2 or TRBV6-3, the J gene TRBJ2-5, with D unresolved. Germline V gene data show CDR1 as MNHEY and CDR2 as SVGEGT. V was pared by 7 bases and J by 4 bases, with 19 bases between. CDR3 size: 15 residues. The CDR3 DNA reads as TGTGCCAGCACATTTTACGGCGAATGGGGAGAGACCCAGTACTTC. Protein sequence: CASTFYGEWGETQYF.

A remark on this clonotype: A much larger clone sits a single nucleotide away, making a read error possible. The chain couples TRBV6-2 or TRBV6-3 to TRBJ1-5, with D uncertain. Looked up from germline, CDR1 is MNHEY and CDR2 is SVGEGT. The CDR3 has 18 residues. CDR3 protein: CASSYSRASPYSNQPPHF. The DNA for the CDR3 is TGTGCCAGCAGTTACTCGAGGGCGAGTCCTTATAGCAATCAGCCCCCGCATTTT.

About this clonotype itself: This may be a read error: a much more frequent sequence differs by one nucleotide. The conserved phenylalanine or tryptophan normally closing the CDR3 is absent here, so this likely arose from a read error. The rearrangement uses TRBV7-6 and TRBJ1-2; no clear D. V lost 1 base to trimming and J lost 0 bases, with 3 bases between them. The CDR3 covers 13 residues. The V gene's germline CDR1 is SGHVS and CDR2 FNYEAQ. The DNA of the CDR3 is TGTGCCAGCAGCTTAGAAGCTAACTATGGCTACACCCTC. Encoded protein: CASSLEANYGYTL.

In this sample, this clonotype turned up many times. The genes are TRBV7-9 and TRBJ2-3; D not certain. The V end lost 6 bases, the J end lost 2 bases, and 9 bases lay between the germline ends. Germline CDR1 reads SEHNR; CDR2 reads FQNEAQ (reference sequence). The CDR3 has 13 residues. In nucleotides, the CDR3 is TGTGCCAGCAGTTCCGACATCACAGATACGCAGTATTTT. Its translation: CASSSDITDTQYF.

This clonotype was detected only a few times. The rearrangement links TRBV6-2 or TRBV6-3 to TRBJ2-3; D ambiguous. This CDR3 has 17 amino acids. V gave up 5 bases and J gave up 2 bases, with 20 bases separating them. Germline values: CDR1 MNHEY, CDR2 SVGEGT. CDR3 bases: TGTGCCAGCAGTACCTTCGAGACTGCCTACCCCACAGATACGCAGTATTTT. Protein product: CASSTFETAYPTDTQYF.

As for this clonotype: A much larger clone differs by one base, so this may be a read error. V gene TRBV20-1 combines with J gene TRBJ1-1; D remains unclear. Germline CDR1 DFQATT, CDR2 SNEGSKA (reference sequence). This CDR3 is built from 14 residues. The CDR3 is CNAPDLRRNTEAFF. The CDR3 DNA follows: TGCAATGCCCCCGACCTGCGCCGAAACACTGAAGCTTTCTTT.

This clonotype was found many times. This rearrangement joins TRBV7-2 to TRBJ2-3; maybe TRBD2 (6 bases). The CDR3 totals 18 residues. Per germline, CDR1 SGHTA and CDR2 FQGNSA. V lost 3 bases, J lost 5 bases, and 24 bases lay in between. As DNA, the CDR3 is TGTGCCAGCAGCTTCGACCTCCGGTCCGGGAGTCCTGGAGATACGCAGTATTTT. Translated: CASSFDLRSGSPGDTQYF.

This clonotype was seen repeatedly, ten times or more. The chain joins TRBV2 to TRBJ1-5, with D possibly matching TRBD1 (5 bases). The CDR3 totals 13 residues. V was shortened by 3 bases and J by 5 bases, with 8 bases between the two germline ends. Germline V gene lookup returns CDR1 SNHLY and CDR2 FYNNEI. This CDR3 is CASSDRADQPQHF. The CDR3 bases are TGTGCCAGCAGTGACAGGGCGGATCAGCCCCAGCATTTT.

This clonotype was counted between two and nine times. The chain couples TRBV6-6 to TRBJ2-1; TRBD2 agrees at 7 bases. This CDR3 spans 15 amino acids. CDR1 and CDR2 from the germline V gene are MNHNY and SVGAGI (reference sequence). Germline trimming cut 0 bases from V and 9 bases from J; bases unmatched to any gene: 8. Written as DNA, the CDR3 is TGTGCCAGCAGTTACTCGATGTCGGGACTACCTGAGCAGTTCTTC. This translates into CASSYSMSGLPEQFF.

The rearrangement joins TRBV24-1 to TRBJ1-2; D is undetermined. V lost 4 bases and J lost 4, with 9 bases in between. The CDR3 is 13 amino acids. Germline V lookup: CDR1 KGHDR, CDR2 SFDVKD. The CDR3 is CATSEGPPYGYTF. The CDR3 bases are TGTGCCACCAGTGAGGGTCCCCCCTATGGCTACACCTTC.

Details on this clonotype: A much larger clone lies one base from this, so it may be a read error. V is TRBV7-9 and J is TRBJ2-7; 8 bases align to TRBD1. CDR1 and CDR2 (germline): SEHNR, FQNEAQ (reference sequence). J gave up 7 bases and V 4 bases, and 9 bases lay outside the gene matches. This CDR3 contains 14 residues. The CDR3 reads CASSSSTGVGEQYF. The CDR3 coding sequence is TGTGCCAGCAGCTCATCGACAGGGGTGGGTGAGCAGTACTTC.

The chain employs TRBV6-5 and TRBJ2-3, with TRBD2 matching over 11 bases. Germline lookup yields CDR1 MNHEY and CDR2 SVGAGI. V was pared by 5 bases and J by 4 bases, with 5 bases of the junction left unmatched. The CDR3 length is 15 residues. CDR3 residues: CASSRGLAGSDTQYF. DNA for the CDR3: TGTGCCAGCAGTAGAGGACTAGCGGGTTCAGATACGCAGTATTTT.

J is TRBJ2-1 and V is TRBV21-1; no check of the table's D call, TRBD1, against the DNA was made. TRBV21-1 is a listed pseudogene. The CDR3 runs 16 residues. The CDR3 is CASSEPGPLSYNEQFF. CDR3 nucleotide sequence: TGTGCCAGCAGCGAACCCGGGCCCCTCTCCTACAATGAGCAGTTCTTC.